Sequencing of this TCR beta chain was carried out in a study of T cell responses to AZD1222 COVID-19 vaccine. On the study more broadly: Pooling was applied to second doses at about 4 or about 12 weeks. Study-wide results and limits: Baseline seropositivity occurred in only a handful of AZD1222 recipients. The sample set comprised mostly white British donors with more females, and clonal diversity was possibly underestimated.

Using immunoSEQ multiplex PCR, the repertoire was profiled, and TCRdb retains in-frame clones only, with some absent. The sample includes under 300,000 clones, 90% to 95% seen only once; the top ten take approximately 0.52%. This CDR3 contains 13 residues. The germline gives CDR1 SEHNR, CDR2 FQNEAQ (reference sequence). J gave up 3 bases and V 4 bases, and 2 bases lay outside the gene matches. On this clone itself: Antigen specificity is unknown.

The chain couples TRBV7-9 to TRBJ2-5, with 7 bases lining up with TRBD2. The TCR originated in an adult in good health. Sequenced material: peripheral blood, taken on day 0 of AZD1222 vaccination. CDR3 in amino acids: CASSSGREETQYF. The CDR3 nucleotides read TGTGCCAGCAGCTCGGGGAGGGAAGAGACCCAGTACTTC.